This is a list of T cell receptor beta chains from one sample in a study of T cell changes during pregnancy in multiple sclerosis. The method was immunoSEQ multiplex PCR; TCRdb's version includes in-frame clones alone and lacks a portion of them. The repertoire has approximately 60,000 clones, roughly nine tenths of them found once; the top ten carry about 0.85%. The starting material was peripheral blood, obtained before pregnancy. The source of these receptors is a female donor with multiple sclerosis, enrolled in a pregnancy study. Each CDR3 is given without its conserved first and last residue. Size is stated for part of the rows, as once, few or many counts, or as a class when the clone is expanded.

v_gene	abundance	CDR3aa
TRBV2	.	ASSEMETGDSYEQY
TRBV18	once	ASSEPWQGVYEQY
TRBV5-5	.	ASSSPFWTGSNTGELF
TRBV4-3	once	ASSQGQGATYRNTGELF
TRBV7-7	.	ASSLETALPNTDTQY
TRBV10-3	.	AISESALSGNTIY
TRBV10-3	.	ATDLGGGGNNEQF
TRBV19	.	ASSRSRGHRAMYGYT
TRBV9	.	ASSVDPSGGLTDTQY
TRBV19	.	ASQPNGQGPYEQY
TRBV6-6	.	ASRLSGGTNTGELF
TRBV6-1	.	ASSGTGTYEQY
TRBV10-3	.	AISEDRTGGHRNGELF
TRBV18	.	ASSPLSGGANEQF
TRBV29-1	once	SVEGGAAGGYT
TRBV7-2	.	ASSLSGEGYNSPLH
TRBV5-4	.	ASSSQVDEKLF
TRBV9	.	ASSASKNTEAF
TRBV6-6	.	ASSYGQGATGNTIY
TRBV6-1	once	ASSATSGGAYNEQF
TRBV7-7	.	ASSLGAGAGELF
TRBV4-3	.	ASSQEFQGTSRSYGYT
TRBV14	.	ASSQEHARQY
TRBV27	few	ASSLAGGTTQETQY
TRBV9	.	ASSVFGDINEKLF
TRBV10-3	.	AISVMETQY
TRBV9	.	ASSQATSRWETQY
TRBV15	.	ATSRRQGNQPQH
TRBV27	.	ASTANRGTANTGELF
TRBV4-2	.	ASSQPGQEGSNYGYT
TRBV5-6	once	ASSFRPAGSGNTIY
TRBV7-2	once	ASSLSGGTDTQY
TRBV10-3	.	AISEPTSGGRNEQF
TRBV18	.	ASSPGLATRNEQF
TRBV5-4	.	ASSAPGSGEHGYT
TRBV6-6	.	ASSFAGQGPSVTQY
TRBV11-2	.	ASRPGLNSPLH
TRBV6-6	.	ASSYSGQGRPYEQY
TRBV6-5	.	ASSQGQATSYEQY
TRBV5-6	.	ASKIQGGDGYT
TRBV7-6	once	ASSLGAGAYEQY
TRBV12-5	.	ASGLETGTGGTDTQY
TRBV30	.	AWSGPWTGRTYEQY
TRBV27	.	ASSPTGVGTYEQY
TRBV27	.	ASSWGLAGGRGEQF
TRBV21-1	.	ASSRVGPGANVLT
TRBV19	few	ASSIWTATNEKLF
TRBV5-1	.	ASSLTGDRGYAGELF
TRBV5-5	.	ASSLAAGANEKLF
TRBV27	.	ASSSTLGRSYEQY
TRBV2	.	ASRGALVLSSYEQY